This passage covers 26 T cell receptor beta chains from one sample sequenced in a study of breast tumors, draining lymph nodes, adjacent tissues (dated by TCRdb to the mid-2010s). Lymph node samples were obtained from the axillary draining lymph nodes of breast cancer patients. To prepare the library, multiplex PCR was applied. The instrument given in TCRdb is Illumina HiSeq 2000. TCRdb's own reprocessing of the public reads used fastp at Q25 and MiXCR and kept productive beta chains. Entries are consolidated by CDR3 protein sequence, retaining the most common genes and DNA. This sample comprises hundreds of thousands of distinct CDR3 sequences, 32% of them detected only once. The ten largest clonotypes hold 1.4% of the sample. Material: axillary lymph node tissue. All receptors come from a female donor with breast cancer. Some clones in this sample may be carry-over from other donors' samples.

This clonotype was picked up many times. The rearrangement joins TRBV9 to TRBJ2-3; the D gene is possibly TRBD1 (5 bases). This CDR3 comprises 14 residues. V dropped 4 bases and J dropped 2 bases, with 11 bases sitting between them. Germline assignment: CDR1 SGDLS and CDR2 YYNGEE. Here the CDR3 DNA reads TGTGCCAGCAGCCTCACAGGCTTCACAGATACGCAGTATTTT. This encodes CASSLTGFTDTQYF. Variable domain in full (rest from reference TRBV9 and TRBJ2-3): DSGVTQTPKHLITATGQRVTLRCSPRSGDLSVYWYQQSLDQGLQFLIQYYNGEERAKGNILERFSAQQFPDLHSELNLSSLELGDSALYFCASSLTGFTDTQYFGPGTRLTVL.

There are many counts of this clonotype. The J gene is TRBJ2-5, the V gene TRBV19, with D maybe TRBD1 (6 bases). The germline gives CDR1 LNHDA, CDR2 SQIVND (reference sequence). The CDR3 length is 13 residues. V was shortened by 4 bases and J by 3 bases, with 9 bases between the two germline ends. The CDR3 region has the DNA TGTGCCAGTAGTAAAGGACAGAAAGAGACCCAGTACTTC. Translation: CASSKGQKETQYF.

This clonotype was picked up a small number of times. One base away lies a much larger clone, so this may be a sequencing read error. CDR3: CASSFTGVSQPQHF. CDR3 DNA sequence: TGTGCCAGCAGTTTCACGGGGGTCAGTCAGCCCCAGCATTTT. This rearrangement joins TRBV12-3 or TRBV12-4 to TRBJ1-5; tentatively, D is TRBD1 (5 bases). Deletions cut 3 bases from V and 6 bases from J, with 12 bases between. The CDR3 runs to 14 residues.

Turning to this clonotype: This is likely a read error, given that the CDR3 carries no conserved phenylalanine or tryptophan at its end. Because the CDR3's place on the DNA is in doubt, the DNA is left out and the CDR3 is given as listed by TCRdb. V is TRBV5-1 and J is TRBJ2-3; TRBD1, the table's D call, lacks a check against the DNA. Ends included, the CDR3 has 8 residues. Germline CDR1 reads SGHRS; CDR2 reads YFSETQ. This chain's CDR3 is CASRTGTG.

This clonotype was detected many times. The rearrangement joins TRBV5-4 to TRBJ2-3, with D unresolved. The CDR3 contains 14 residues. Trimming shortened V by 3 bases and J by 0 bases, and 8 bases separated the two germline ends. Germline V gives CDR1 SGHNT, CDR2 YYREEE (reference sequence). DNA of the CDR3: TGTGCCAGCAGCTCAGCTATGAGCACAGATACGCAGTATTTT. As protein: CASSSAMSTDTQYF.

Concerning this clonotype: Just one base apart from a much larger clone, this may be a read error. The rearrangement joins TRBV20-1 to TRBJ2-5; TRBD2 matches 13 bases. CDR1 is DFQATT and CDR2 is SNEGSKA in the germline V gene (reference sequence). V was clipped by 4 bases and J by 9 bases; unmatched bases: 17. The length of the CDR3 is 17 residues. CDR3 nucleotide sequence: TGCAGTGCTATGCTACTAGCGGGAGGGCCGCGGGGGTCGGCCCAGTACTTC. Translated: CSAMLLAGGPRGSAQYF.

This clonotype has at least ten counts. The rearrangement links TRBV11-2 to TRBJ2-5; D possibly corresponds to TRBD2 (6 bases). Trimming took off 7 bases at V and 5 bases at J, with 11 bases between the two ends. The V gene's germline CDR1 is SGHAT and CDR2 FQNNGV. The CDR3 spans 12 residues. The CDR3 reads CASTRGLETQYF. The CDR3 DNA reads as TGTGCCAGCACCCGGGGGTTGGAGACCCAGTACTTC.

At least ten counts were recorded for this clonotype. V usage is TRBV7-3 and J usage is TRBJ1-6; tentatively, D is TRBD1 (6 bases). Looked up from germline, CDR1 is SGHTA and CDR2 is FQGTGA. The CDR3 totals 15 residues. With 4 bases removed from V and 5 bases from J, the gap between germline ends came to 12 bases. CDR3 sequence: CASSSGTLNNSPLHF. The CDR3 region has the DNA TGTGCCAGCAGCTCAGGGACACTGAATAATTCACCCCTCCACTTT.

This clonotype was recorded once. The V gene is TRBV12-3 or TRBV12-4, the J gene TRBJ1-4; D call uncertain. V was clipped by 6 bases and J by 3 bases, with 5 bases between them. The CDR3 loop spans 12 amino acids. The CDR3 DNA reads as TGTGCCAGCAGGCCCGCTAATGAAAAACTGTTTTTT. This codes for CASRPANEKLFF.

Many counts were recorded for this clonotype. The rearrangement joins TRBV6-1 to TRBJ2-1, with D uncertain. Per the germline V gene, CDR1 is MNHNS and CDR2 is SASEGT. The length of the CDR3 is 14 residues. Trimming took off 5 bases at V and 13 bases at J, with 21 bases between the two ends. DNA of the CDR3: TGTGCCAGCAGTACACCAAGTGGCTCCCGAAGACAGTTCTTC. It yields the protein CASSTPSGSRRQFF.

This clonotype showed up just a few times. An end of the junction differs from the germline gene, which may be a read error. CDR3 residues: CSASDLAGQAPHLVF. CDR3 bases: TGCAGTGCTAGCGACCTAGCGGGACAGGCCCCGCATCTTGTTTTC. V gene TRBV20-1 combines with J gene TRBJ2-7; weak D call: TRBD2 (9 bases). The CDR3 is 15 amino acids. Germline V CDR1 and CDR2: DFQATT, SNEGSKA (reference sequence).

This clonotype was seen repeatedly, ten times or more. The V call is TRBV3-1, the J call TRBJ2-5, with D unclear. The CDR3 sequence is 13 residues long. V lost 7 bases and J lost 5, with 14 bases in between. The V gene's germline CDR1 is LGHDT and CDR2 YNNKEL (reference sequence). The CDR3 coding sequence is TGTGCCAGCACCCCCAGGATTTGGGAGACCCAGTACTTC. Translated: CASTPRIWETQYF.

The V gene is TRBV19, the J gene TRBJ2-3; 10 bases map to TRBD2. This CDR3 is built from 20 residues. Germline values: CDR1 LNHDA, CDR2 SQIVND (reference sequence). The V gene end was trimmed by 10 bases and the J gene end by 1 base; junction bases not matched to a gene: 23. In DNA form, the CDR3 reads TGTGCCACCAGTCCCAGCGGGAGGGCCGGGGTCGGGGGGCGCACAGATACGCAGTATTTT. This sequence encodes CATSPSGRAGVGGRTDTQYF. Combining the CDR3 with reference TRBV19 and TRBJ2-3 gives the whole variable domain DGGITQSPKYLFRKEGQNVTLSCEQNLNHDAMYWYRQDPGQGLRLIYYSQIVNDFQKGDIAEGYSVSREKKESFPLTVTSAQKNPTAFYLCATSPSGRAGVGGRTDTQYFGPGTRLTVL.

A few counts support this clonotype. The chain recombines TRBV28 with TRBJ2-1; D remains ambiguous. V lost 4 bases, J lost 0 bases, and 13 bases lay in between. CDR3 size: 16 residues. Germline V gene lookup returns CDR1 MDHEN and CDR2 SYDVKM. CDR3 protein: CASSSKTRSSYNEQFF. The CDR3, as DNA: TGTGCCAGCAGTTCAAAAACCCGATCCTCCTACAATGAGCAGTTCTTC.

This clonotype has a count of ten or more. The chain's CDR3 is CASRGAGGSNYGYTF. The CDR3 region has the DNA TGTGCCAGTAGGGGAGCAGGGGGCTCTAACTATGGCTACACCTTC. J is TRBJ1-2 and V is TRBV19; TRBD1 aligns across 8 bases. The CDR3 is made up of 15 amino acids. J gave up 0 bases and V 6 bases, and 6 bases lay outside the gene matches. Looked up from germline, CDR1 is LNHDA and CDR2 is SQIVND (reference sequence).

This clonotype was detected many times. The V call is TRBV5-1, the J call TRBJ2-7; maybe TRBD1 (6 bases). The CDR3 sequence is 14 residues long. Looked up from germline, CDR1 is SGHRS and CDR2 is YFSETQ. The ends were cut back, 3 bases at V and 7 bases at J, with 17 bases in the middle. The CDR3 here is CASSSGTGPKEQYF. The CDR3 DNA is TGCGCCAGCAGCTCGGGAACAGGGCCAAAGGAGCAGTACTTC. Variable domain in full (rest from reference TRBV5-1 and TRBJ2-7): KAGVTQTPRYLIKTRGQQVTLSCSPISGHRSVSWYQQTPGQGLQFLFEYFSETQRNKGNFPGRFSGRQFSNSRSEMNVSTLELGDSALYLCASSSGTGPKEQYFGPGTRLTVT.

This chain joins TRBV7-2 and TRBJ1-4; D is unclear. V lost 1 base, J lost 3 bases, and 9 bases lay in between. Per the germline V gene, CDR1 is SGHTA and CDR2 is FQGNSA. This CDR3 contains 15 residues. The CDR3 loop is CASSLVSVSNEKLFF. Written as DNA, the CDR3 is TGTGCCAGCAGCTTAGTTTCGGTATCTAATGAAAAACTGTTTTTT.

This clonotype was counted many times. The chain joins TRBV11-3 to TRBJ1-3; D is undetermined. The CDR3 is 15 residues long. With 0 bases removed from V and 0 bases from J, the gap between germline ends came to 6 bases. Per germline, CDR1 SGHNT and CDR2 YENEEA. CDR3 loop: CASSLEGSSGNTIYF. The CDR3 DNA sequence: TGTGCCAGCAGCTTAGAGGGCAGCTCTGGAAACACCATATATTTT.

Many counts were recorded for this clonotype. The rearrangement joins TRBV20-1 to TRBJ2-3; possible D gene TRBD2, 7 bases. This CDR3 contains 16 residues. Germline assignment: CDR1 DFQATT and CDR2 SNEGSKA (reference sequence). V lost 0 bases to trimming and J lost 2 bases, with 15 bases between them. CDR3 region: CSARDPRGGLTDTQYF. Here the CDR3 DNA reads TGCAGTGCTAGAGATCCGAGGGGGGGCCTCACAGATACGCAGTATTTT.

The V gene is TRBV20-1, the J gene TRBJ1-1; a weak D match, TRBD1 (6 bases). The CDR3 loop spans 14 amino acids. Germline lookup yields CDR1 DFQATT and CDR2 SNEGSKA (reference sequence). Trimming left V 1 base short and J 3 bases short, with 12 bases between. The CDR3 loop reads CSARGGGSDTEAFF. In DNA, the CDR3 is TGCAGTGCTAGAGGAGGGGGTTCGGACACTGAAGCTTTCTTT.

Of note for this clonotype: A much larger clone is a single base away; this may be a read error. The chain has TRBV24-1 and TRBJ2-2; no clear D gene. V was clipped by 11 bases and J by 6 bases, with 21 bases between them. The CDR3 has 15 residues. Germline V CDR1 and CDR2: KGHDR, SFDVKD. The CDR3 DNA is TGTGCCAGCAGCTTAGGTGGAAGGGCCGCCGGGGAGCTGTTTTTT. It translates to CASSLGGRAAGELFF.

The V call is TRBV7-2, the J call TRBJ2-3; no firm D call. This CDR3 region has 13 residues. Between the trimmed V and J ends, which lost 1 base and 11 bases, there was a span of 13 bases. In germline, CDR1 is SGHTA, CDR2 FQGNSA. In DNA, the CDR3 is TGTGCCAGCAGCTTAGTGGCAAACAATGAGCAGTATTTT. Protein product: CASSLVANNEQYF. The full variable domain, completed using reference TRBV7-2 and TRBJ2-3, is GAGVSQSPSNKVTEKGKDVELRCDPISGHTALYWYRQSLGQGLEFLIYFQGNSAPDKSGLPSDRFSAERTGGSVSTLTIQRTQQEDSAVYLCASSLVANNEQYFGPGTRLTVL.

This clonotype has a handful of counts. V gene TRBV7-9 combines with J gene TRBJ1-1, with D uncertain. Deletions cut 6 bases from V and 1 base from J, with 12 bases between. This CDR3 is 14 amino acids long. CDR1 and CDR2 (germline): SEHNR, FQNEAQ (reference sequence). The CDR3 DNA is TGTGCCAGCAGGCGAGGGAGAAGGAACACTGAAGCTTTCTTT. It translates to CASRRGRRNTEAFF.

This clonotype occurred many times. The chain is built from TRBV7-2 and TRBJ2-2; 7 bases map to TRBD1. J lost 3 bases, V lost 5 bases, and 6 bases had no gene match. Germline values: CDR1 SGHTA, CDR2 FQGNSA. This CDR3 comprises 15 residues. The CDR3 protein is CASSPRDSYTGELFF. As DNA, the CDR3 is TGTGCCAGCAGCCCAAGGGACAGTTACACCGGGGAGCTGTTTTTT.

This clonotype came up many times. The rearrangement uses TRBV6-1 and TRBJ1-6; D gene unclear. The CDR3 extends over 14 amino acids. V was clipped by 5 bases and J by 7 bases, with 12 bases between them. Germline V lookup: CDR1 MNHNS, CDR2 SASEGT. The CDR3 loop is CASSNVRNNSPLHF. For the CDR3, the DNA is TGTGCCAGCAGTAACGTAAGAAACAATTCACCCCTCCACTTT.

There are many counts of this clonotype. V and J are TRBV19 and TRBJ1-5, with D perhaps TRBD1 (5 bases). Germline CDR1 LNHDA, CDR2 SQIVND (reference sequence). With 1 base removed from V and 7 bases from J, the gap between germline ends came to 11 bases. The CDR3 covers 14 residues. The DNA of the CDR3 is TGTGCCAGTAGTATAGCGGTACGGGGCCAGCCCCAGCATTTT. Protein product: CASSIAVRGQPQHF.